The clone carrying this T cell receptor beta chain has ten or more counts. Its target is unknown. The sample belongs to a study of T cells in Graves' hyperthyroidism and ophthalmopathy. Notes on the study in general: Expanded thyroid clonotypes (above 0.001) were mostly also found in blood. By a 13 V-J model, ophthalmopathy was set apart from stable hyperthyroidism.

The hyperthyroidism patients had all been newly diagnosed, and their disease duration was under 2 months. Their ages ranged from 18 to 65 years. V lost 5 bases, J lost 2 bases, and 15 bases lay in between. This CDR3 is 14 amino acids long. Germline loops: CDR1 DFQATT, CDR2 SNEGSKA (reference sequence). Amplification yielded TCR beta CDR3 regions, with RNA transcripts as the source. The TCR CDR3 first-round RT-PCR relied on the HTBI primer set. TCRdb called the multiplex PCR reads again in MiXCR, with one record for every CDR3 protein. Found here are roughly 630,000 distinct CDR3 sequences, around 16% of them singletons; the top ten hold roughly 6.6%.

Sequenced material: blood. The chain carries TRBV20-1 and TRBJ1-2, with a tentative D call TRBD1 (6 bases). The receptor was derived from a woman aged 25-40 years with Graves' hyperthyroidism. This CDR3 reads CSAPKGGSNYGYTF. CDR3 bases: TGCAGTGCTCCTAAGGGGGGATCCAACTATGGCTACACCTTC.